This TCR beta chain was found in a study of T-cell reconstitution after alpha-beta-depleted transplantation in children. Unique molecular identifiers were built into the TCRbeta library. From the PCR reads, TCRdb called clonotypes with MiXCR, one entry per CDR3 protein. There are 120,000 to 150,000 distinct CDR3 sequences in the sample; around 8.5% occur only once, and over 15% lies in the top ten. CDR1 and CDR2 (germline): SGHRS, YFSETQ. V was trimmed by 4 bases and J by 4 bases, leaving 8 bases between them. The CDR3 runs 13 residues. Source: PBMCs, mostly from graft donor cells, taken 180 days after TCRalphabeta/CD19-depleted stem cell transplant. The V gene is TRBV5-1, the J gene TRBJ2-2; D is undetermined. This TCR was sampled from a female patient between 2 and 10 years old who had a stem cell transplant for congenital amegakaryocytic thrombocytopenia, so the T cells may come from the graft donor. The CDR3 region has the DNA TGCGCCAGCAGCCCAGAATTCACCGGGGAGCTGTTTTTT. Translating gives CASSPEFTGELFF.